The clone carrying this TCR beta chain was detected a few times. What it binds is unknown. These data are taken from a study of identical twins. Study-wide points: Shared out-of-frame alpha sequences (those common to twins) showed excess low generation probability. Reduced insertions were recorded for abundant cord blood beta clonotypes, with no such pattern in memory repertoires. In beta out-of-frame sequences, the excess sharing between twins was weaker.

Unique molecular identifiers were present on the cDNA, and a universal primer site came from template switching. Using its own MiXCR run on the 5' RACE reads, TCRdb lists one record per CDR3 protein. The table has 240,000 or so distinct CDR3 sequences, 10% to 13% seen once. V gave up 0 bases and J gave up 7 bases, with 10 bases separating them. The CDR3 covers 13 residues. Germline assignment: CDR1 SGHRS and CDR2 YFSETQ. V is TRBV5-1 and J is TRBJ2-5; D could derive from TRBD1 or TRBD2 (5 bases each). The material sequenced was memory T cells sorted from blood. The clonotype was recovered from a man aged 50-59 years in good health. DNA of the CDR3: TGCGCCAGCAGCTTGGAGAGGGGCGGGACCCAGTACTTC. Amino acid sequence: CASSLERGGTQYF.